This TCR beta chain is drawn from a study of spatial heterogeneity in lung cancer. Study details: Consistent detection of more beta-chain than alpha-chain sequences was observed. As counted in raw reads, each unique TCR and UMI combination appeared more than ten times on average.

The CDR3 sequence is 16 residues long. In germline, CDR1 is MNHEY, CDR2 SMNVEV (reference sequence). V gave up 3 bases and J gave up 0 bases, with 13 bases separating them. The presence of a unique molecular identifier marked each TCR cDNA molecule. TCRdb re-analysed the 5' RACE reads in MiXCR, keeping a single row per CDR3 protein. Here the sample spans 55,000 to 75,000 distinct CDR3 sequences, 8.4% being singletons. Study-level points and caveats: Ubiquitous, expanded tumor-derived TCRs were more frequently observed in blood at resection than at follow-up.

Regarding time point: sample taken at primary tumor resection. Whole RNA, isolated from tumor, nontumor lung or frozen PBMC, was sequenced without prior sorting. Many counts were recorded for this clonotype. No antigen is known for it. The chain combines TRBV27 with TRBJ2-3; D remains unclear. This specimen was PBMCs, taken at surgery. This clonotype was obtained from a female donor with early-stage non-small cell lung cancer. CDR3: CASSFAAYRSTDTQYF. DNA of the CDR3: TGTGCCAGCAGTTTCGCAGCCTACCGAAGCACAGATACGCAGTATTTT.